The present T cell receptor beta chain was sequenced within a study of blood T cell repertoires in COVID-19. Study-level background: In each case, the material was cDNA or gDNA derived from T cells, B-cell-depleted T cells, or PBMCs.

As handled by the study authors: Estimates of nucleated cell counts were drawn from the amplification of reference gene primers. Produced via immunoSEQ multiplex PCR; TCRdb's table is partial and in-frame only. Clone size and the V and J calls come from that table; the DNA yielded D and trimming. The table records approximately 470,000 clones, 75% to 90% of them present only once. V was cut by 0 bases and J by 5 bases, with 10 bases left in between. This CDR3 spans 15 amino acids. Germline V gene sequence: CDR1 MNHEY, CDR2 SVGEGT. This clonotype was sampled from a human donor in a cohort sampled during active COVID-19. V is TRBV6-2 or TRBV6-3 and J is TRBJ2-2, with D tentatively TRBD2 (5 bases). Sequencing was done on a sample of peripheral blood. The CDR3: CASSYSKRGTGELFF. As DNA, the CDR3 is TGTGCCAGCAGTTACTCGAAACGGGGAACCGGGGAGCTGTTTTTT.